What follows is one TCR beta chain and its context. The antigen remains undetermined. The protocol was immunoSEQ multiplex PCR, while the TCRdb copy is restricted to in-frame clones and leaves out a portion. The data contain 12,000 or so clones, 70% to 90% of them seen just once; the ten biggest clones take up about 14%. The entry originates in a study of OX40 agonist ivuxolimab in advanced cancers. In the study overall: Participants could have had prior anti-PD-1, anti-PD-L1 or anti-CTLA-4 therapy, and around 43% had some.

The CDR3 is 13 residues long. V lost 5 bases and J lost 1, with 8 bases in between. Germline lookup yields CDR1 MNHEY and CDR2 SMNVEV (reference sequence). The study's findings and limits: Nonresponders, in some cases, also had low normalized T-cell clonal expansion. Partial responders at 0.1-3.0 mg/kg showed near-lowest clonal expansion.

The sequence was obtained from an adult with an advanced solid tumor such as melanoma, head and neck, liver or kidney cancer. The sequencing here drew on CD4+ or CD8+ T cells sorted from blood, taken in a trial of the OX40 agonist ivuxolimab. The rearrangement links TRBV27 to TRBJ1-1; unclear D gene. In DNA, the CDR3 is TGTGCCAGCAGTATCGTCTCGAACACTGAAGCTTTCTTT. It is translated as CASSIVSNTEAFF.